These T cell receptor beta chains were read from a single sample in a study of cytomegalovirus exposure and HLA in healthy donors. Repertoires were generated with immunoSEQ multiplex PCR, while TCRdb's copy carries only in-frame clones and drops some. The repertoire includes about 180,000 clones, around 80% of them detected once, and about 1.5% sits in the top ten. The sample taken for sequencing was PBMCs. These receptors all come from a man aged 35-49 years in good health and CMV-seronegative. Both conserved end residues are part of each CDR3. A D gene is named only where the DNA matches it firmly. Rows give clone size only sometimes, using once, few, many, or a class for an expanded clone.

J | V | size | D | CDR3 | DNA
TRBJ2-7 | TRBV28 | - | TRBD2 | CASSLAGGPSYEQYF | TGTGCCAGCAGCTTAGCGGGAGGGCCTTCCTACGAGCAGTACTTC
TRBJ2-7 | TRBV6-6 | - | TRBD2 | CASKGTSGRLTYEQYF | TGTGCCAGCAAAGGGACTAGCGGGAGGCTAACCTACGAGCAGTACTTC
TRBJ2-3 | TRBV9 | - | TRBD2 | CASSVGTSGDTQYF | TGTGCCAGCAGCGTCGGGACTAGCGGAGATACGCAGTATTTT
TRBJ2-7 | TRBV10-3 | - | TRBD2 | CAISPASGTYEQYF | TGTGCCATCAGTCCGGCTAGCGGGACATACGAGCAGTACTTC
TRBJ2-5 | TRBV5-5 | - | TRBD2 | CASSWGTSGVRETQYF | TGTGCCAGCAGCTGGGGGACTAGCGGGGTCCGGGAGACCCAGTACTTC
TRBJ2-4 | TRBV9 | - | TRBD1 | CASSGSGGSKNIQYF | TGTGCCAGCAGCGGCTCAGGGGGATCCAAAAACATTCAGTACTTC
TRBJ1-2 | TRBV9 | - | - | CASSVSGSYGYTF | TGTGCCAGCAGCGTATCCGGGAGCTATGGCTACACCTTC
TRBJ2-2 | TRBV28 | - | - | CASSLPDTNTGELFF | TGTGCCAGCAGTCTCCCAGACACAAACACCGGGGAGCTGTTTTTT
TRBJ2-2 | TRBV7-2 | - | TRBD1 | CASSPQGADLTGELFF | TGTGCCAGCAGCCCCCAGGGGGCAGACCTAACCGGGGAGCTGTTTTTT
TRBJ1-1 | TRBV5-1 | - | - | CASSVSTRNTEAFF | TGCGCCAGCAGCGTCTCCACGAGGAACACTGAAGCTTTCTTT
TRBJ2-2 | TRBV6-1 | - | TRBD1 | CATREGTGFTGELFF | TGTGCCACTCGTGAGGGGACAGGGTTTACCGGGGAGCTGTTTTTT
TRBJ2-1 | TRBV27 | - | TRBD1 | CASTPGQGYNEQFF | TGTGCCAGCACCCCGGGACAGGGGTACAATGAGCAGTTCTTC
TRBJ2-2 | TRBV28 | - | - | CASSLLGVDTGELFF | TGTGCCAGCAGTCTCCTAGGGGTAGACACCGGGGAGCTGTTTTTT
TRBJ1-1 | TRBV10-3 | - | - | CAIGLTGRAEAFF | TGTGCCATCGGCTTGACAGGAAGGGCTGAAGCTTTCTTT
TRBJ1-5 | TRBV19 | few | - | CASSPFRYSNQPQHF | TGTGCCAGTAGCCCTTTCAGATATAGCAATCAGCCCCAGCATTTT